These T cell receptor beta chains were read from a single sample in a study of blood T cell repertoires in COVID-19. Assay: immunoSEQ multiplex PCR; the TCRdb copy retains only in-frame clones and omits some. Of roughly 200,000 clones listed, more than 75% were seen once; the top ten hold roughly 8.6%. The sample was peripheral blood. The receptors shown here come from a woman in her fifties or sixties with active or convalescent COVID-19. Both conserved end residues are part of each CDR3. D genes are given only for firm matches. Size is omitted from some rows. Given values are once, few, many or a class for expanded clones.

CDR3nt	CDR3aa	abundance	d_gene	v_gene	j_gene
TGCGCCAGCAGCTTGGTTCCTAGCGGGGGTGAGACCCAGTACTTC	CASSLVPSGGETQYF	-	TRBD2	TRBV5-1	TRBJ2-5
TGTGCCAGCAGCCAAGATTGGAGGGGGACCCAGTACTTC	CASSQDWRGTQYF	-	-	TRBV14	TRBJ2-5
TGTGCCAGCAGCCAAAGGGCGCCCGGGACAGGGCTCTATGGCTACACCTTC	CASSQRAPGTGLYGYTF	few	TRBD1	TRBV3-1/TRBV3-2	TRBJ1-2
TGTGCCACCAGCCCCTCGTATCAGCCCCAGCATTTT	CATSPSYQPQHF	once	-	TRBV15	TRBJ1-5
TGTGCCTGGAGTGAGGTTCTAGCGGCCACCGGGGAGCTGTTTTTT	CAWSEVLAATGELFF	-	TRBD2	TRBV30	TRBJ2-2
TGTGCCAGCAGCTTGGGGCAGGGGGCCTACGAGCAGTACTTC	CASSLGQGAYEQYF	-	TRBD1	TRBV7-3	TRBJ2-7
TGCAGTGCTAGTCGAAAAGGGGCGGGGGGGGAAGCTTTCTTT	CSASRKGAGGEAFF	-	-	TRBV20-1	TRBJ1-1
TGTGCCAGCAGACTCTCACTCATACCCCTCCACTTT	CASRLSLIPLHF	-	-	TRBV6-5	TRBJ1-6
TGTGCCAGCAGCCCGACAGGGCCCAGCAACGAGCAGTACTTC	CASSPTGPSNEQYF	-	TRBD1	TRBV3-1/TRBV3-2	TRBJ2-7
TGTGCCAGCAGCCAGGGAGGGGGGAGCTATGGCTACACCTTC	CASSQGGGSYGYTF	-	-	TRBV4-2	TRBJ1-2
TGTGCCAGCAGCAGTGCACCAGGACAGCCCCAGCATTTT	CASSSAPGQPQHF	-	-	TRBV9	TRBJ1-5
TGCGCCAGCAGGGGAAACACCGACAGGGCGAACACTGAAGCTTTCTTT	CASRGNTDRANTEAFF	-	TRBD1	TRBV5-1	TRBJ1-1
TGTGCCAGCAGTTTATATAGACGGGGCACAGATACGCAGTATTTT	CASSLYRRGTDTQYF	-	-	TRBV27	TRBJ2-3
TGCAGTGCTACGGGGGGCTACGAGCAGTACTTC	CSATGGYEQYF	-	TRBD2	TRBV20-1	TRBJ2-7
TGTGCCAGCAGTCAAACCGGGACAGGGGCTCTTTCACCCCTCCACTTT	CASSQTGTGALSPLHF	-	TRBD1	TRBV6-2/TRBV6-3	TRBJ1-6
TGTGCCAGCAGCTTGGTGGGGGCCCGGGGAGAGACCCAGTACTTC	CASSLVGARGETQYF	once	-	TRBV5-8	TRBJ2-5
TGTGCCAGCAACCCGACAGACCGGCCCTACGAGCAGTACTTC	CASNPTDRPYEQYF	-	-	TRBV6-2/TRBV6-3	TRBJ2-7
TGTGCCAGTAAACAGGGGGCGAACACTGAAGCTTTCTTT	CASKQGANTEAFF	-	TRBD1	TRBV27	TRBJ1-1
TGTGCCAGCAGTTTAAGGCCACAGGGCTCTGGAAACACCATATATTTT	CASSLRPQGSGNTIYF	few	-	TRBV28	TRBJ1-3
TGCGCCAGCAGCTTTGAGAGAGGAGGCTACACCTTC	CASSFERGGYTF	-	-	TRBV5-1	TRBJ1-2
TGTGCCAGCAAAGGACAAAGCACAGATACGCAGTATTTT	CASKGQSTDTQYF	-	-	TRBV18	TRBJ2-3
TGTGCCAGCAGTTACATACTACCGGGACTAGCGGGAGTTCGAGCCAAAAACATTCAGTACTTC	CASSYILPGLAGVRAKNIQYF	once	TRBD2	TRBV6-2/TRBV6-3	TRBJ2-4
TGTGCCAGCAGTGCTGGGAGCGAGCAGTACTTC	CASSAGSEQYF	medium-sized	-	TRBV2	TRBJ2-7
TGTGCCAGTACCAGGTCGGGGAGCGATAATCAGCCCCAGCATTTT	CASTRSGSDNQPQHF	few	-	TRBV19	TRBJ1-5
TGTGCCAGCAGCTTAGGTACTAGCGGGAGGATCACCTACGAGCAGTACTTC	CASSLGTSGRITYEQYF	once	TRBD2	TRBV11-3	TRBJ2-7
TGTGCCAGCAGCTCCTCCCTACAGGGGGAGGGCACTGAAGCTTTCTTT	CASSSSLQGEGTEAFF	-	TRBD1	TRBV28	TRBJ1-1
TGTGCCAGCAGCTTAGTAGCGGGGGGACTAGCGGAAGAGACCCAGTACTTC	CASSLVAGGLAEETQYF	-	TRBD2	TRBV7-2	TRBJ2-5
TGTGCCAGCAGTACCCTAGCACACAGCACAGATACGCAGTATTTT	CASSTLAHSTDTQYF	-	-	TRBV2	TRBJ2-3
TGTGCCAGCAGCCTAGCGGGGGCAGAGACCCAGTACTTC	CASSLAGAETQYF	-	TRBD2	TRBV14	TRBJ2-5
TGTGCCAGCTCACCCGGACTAGCGGGGACCAATGAGCAGTTCTTC	CASSPGLAGTNEQFF	-	TRBD2	TRBV18	TRBJ2-1
TGCGCCAGCAGCCAAGACAGGGGAAATCAGCCCCAGCATTTT	CASSQDRGNQPQHF	-	-	TRBV4-1	TRBJ1-5
TGTGCCAGCAGTTTATCCCAGGGATTGGTCTATGGCTACACCTTC	CASSLSQGLVYGYTF	-	-	TRBV28	TRBJ1-2
TGTGCCAGCAGCCCGGAAAGGACAGCCTTCGGAAACACCATATATTTT	CASSPERTAFGNTIYF	-	-	TRBV7-2	TRBJ1-3
TGTGCCAGCACTCTGGACAGGGGCCCTCAAGAGACCCAGTACTTC	CASTLDRGPQETQYF	-	TRBD1	TRBV2	TRBJ2-5
TGTGCCAGCAGTTTAGGGCAGGGCACTAATGAAAAACTGTTTTTT	CASSLGQGTNEKLFF	-	-	TRBV28	TRBJ1-4
TGCGCCAGCAGCTTGGGACTAGCGGAGAACAATGAGCAGTTCTTC	CASSLGLAENNEQFF	many	TRBD2	TRBV5-1	TRBJ2-1
TGCAGTGCCCAGGGGTTAAGCGAGCAGTACTTC	CSAQGLSEQYF	-	-	TRBV20-1	TRBJ2-7
TGTGCCAGCAGTTCAGACCGGACTAGCGGGAGATATACGCAGTATTTT	CASSSDRTSGRYTQYF	-	TRBD2	TRBV27	TRBJ2-3
TGTGCCAGCAGTCACAGGGGGCAGGTTGAGCAGTTCTTC	CASSHRGQVEQFF	-	TRBD1	TRBV7-2	TRBJ2-1
TGTGCCAGCAGCAAGACAGGGGACGGAGGGACTGAAGCTTTCTTT	CASSKTGDGGTEAFF	-	TRBD1	TRBV7-6	TRBJ1-1
TGTGCCACCAGGACTAGCGGGAGGGCCGGAAATGAGCAGTTCTTC	CATRTSGRAGNEQFF	-	TRBD2	TRBV15	TRBJ2-1
TGTGCCAGCAGCCCGGACAGGGGGCAAGGCTACACCTTC	CASSPDRGQGYTF	-	TRBD1	TRBV12-3/TRBV12-4	TRBJ1-2
TGTGCCAGCTCACCCGACAGGGAGTATGGCTACACCTTC	CASSPDREYGYTF	-	TRBD1	TRBV18	TRBJ1-2
TGTGCCAGCAGTTCACCGGACAGATACTATGGCTACACCTTC	CASSSPDRYYGYTF	-	-	TRBV28	TRBJ1-2
TGTGCCAGTACCCGTGGCGGTCCTATGAACACTGAAGCTTTCTTT	CASTRGGPMNTEAFF	few	-	TRBV19	TRBJ1-1
TGTGCCAGCAGTGAAGGTCTTATGGGACTCCACTCCTACGAGCAGTACTTC	CASSEGLMGLHSYEQYF	-	-	TRBV2	TRBJ2-7
TGTGCCAGTAGTTCCGGGACAGGGGTCTCTTTTTCACCCCTCCACTTT	CASSSGTGVSFSPLHF	-	TRBD1	TRBV19	TRBJ1-6